The clone carrying this T cell receptor (beta chain) was observed many times. Its antigen is still unknown. This record belongs to a study of identical twins. Study findings and constraints: When twins shared out-of-frame alpha sequences, those sequences had excess low generation probability. For cord blood, abundant beta clonotypes had fewer insertions, unlike memory repertoires, which showed none.

Each CDR3 protein gets one entry after TCRdb re-called the 5' RACE reads with MiXCR. Of 230,000 or so distinct CDR3 sequences listed, approximately 8.3% are singletons. Deletions cut 2 bases from V and 2 bases from J, with 7 bases between. CDR3 length equals 13 residues. CDR1 is SGHDT and CDR2 is YYEEEE in the germline V gene. The same specimen was also included in a second study, on yellow fever vaccine responses in identical twins.

The rearrangement joins TRBV5-6 to TRBJ2-5, with a weak D call TRBD2 (5 bases). The receptor comes from a woman aged 18-29 years in good health. The sample taken for sequencing was CD8+ T cells sorted from blood. CDR3 amino acids: CASSFRDQETQYF. CDR3 coding DNA: TGTGCCAGCAGCTTCCGGGATCAAGAGACCCAGTACTTC.